This section outlines one TCR beta chain sequence together with its context. The sample belongs to a study of technical replicates of blood from several donors. This table comes from immunoSEQ multiplex PCR, and its TCRdb copy is limited to in-frame clones, with some not included. There are about 59,000 clones in the sample; around 88% occur only once, and 5.1% lies in the top ten. CDR3 size: 15 residues. With 1 base removed from V and 1 base from J, the gap between germline ends came to 8 bases. Germline CDR1 and CDR2: SGHNT and YYREEE (reference sequence). The TCR originated in a human donor in good health. Some clones in this sample may be carry-over from other donors' samples. This chain joins TRBV5-4 and TRBJ2-2; D unclear. Sequencing input: PBMCs. CDR3 loop: CASSLKGVNTGELFF. CDR3 DNA sequence: TGTGCCAGCAGCTTGAAAGGAGTGAACACCGGGGAGCTGTTTTTT.